This T cell receptor (beta chain) is drawn from a study of response to subunit inactivated influenza vaccine. Study observations and caveats: Each seasonal influenza vaccination recruits few new T cells, the authors suggested.

A single record per CDR3 protein comes from TCRdb applying MiXCR to the RT-PCR reads. The sample carries hundreds of thousands of distinct CDR3 sequences, 21% recorded once. J gave up 4 bases and V 6 bases, and 14 bases lay outside the gene matches. The germline CDR1 and CDR2 sequences are SGHVS and FQNEAQ. CDR3 length equals 17 residues. As for this clonotype: What it recognizes is unknown.

Sample: PBMCs from blood, taken less than 22 months after vaccination. The rearrangement uses TRBV7-8 and TRBJ2-1, with TRBD2 matching 8 bases. The sequence came from a man in his fifties or sixties who received an inactivated influenza vaccine. In DNA, the CDR3 is TGTGCCAGCAGGAAAGCCCGGCCTAGCGGGCCTTACAATGAGCAGTTCTTC. Its protein product is CASRKARPSGPYNEQFF.